This entry lists 11 T cell receptor beta chains sequenced from one sample in a study of beta chain features in type 1 diabetes. Study-level results: All four CD4+ subsets of Type 1 diabetes patients contained TCRB CDR3s that were moderately but significantly shorter.

The investigators reverse transcribed all of the isolated RNA, so they sequenced expressed TCRB transcripts. Data came from immunoSEQ multiplex PCR; TCRdb stores just in-frame clones and leaves some out. The repertoire holds about 260,000 clones, roughly 22% seen once, with 0.028% in the top ten. The antigens these receptors bind are not known. The sequencing input was naive CD4+ T cells from blood. These receptors were obtained from a woman between 40 and 50 years old with type 1 diabetes.

This clone was seen only a few times. The chain couples TRBV25-1 to TRBJ2-3; perhaps TRBD1 as D (5 bases). This CDR3 contains 13 residues. Looked up from germline, CDR1 is MGHDK and CDR2 is SYGVNS. Between the trimmed V and J ends, which lost 5 bases and 5 bases, there was a span of 11 bases. The CDR3 DNA sequence: TGTGCCAGCAGTAGGGGTCCGGGAGATACGCAGTATTTT. This encodes CASSRGPGDTQYF. The complete variable domain, with remaining parts taken from reference TRBV25-1 and TRBJ2-3, reads EADIYQTPRYLVIGTGKKITLECSQTMGHDKMYWYQQDPGMELHLIHYSYGVNSTEKGDLSSESTVSRIRTEHFPLTLESARPSHTSQYLCASSRGPGDTQYFGPGTRLTVL.

This clone has only a few counts. Different DNA sequences within this sample yield the same CDR3. The chain is built from TRBV7-9 and TRBJ1-1; 7 bases match TRBD1. Germline V gene sequence: CDR1 SEHNR, CDR2 FQNEAQ (reference sequence). The CDR3 is 12 amino acids. The J segment lost 5 bases and the V segment lost 5 bases, leaving 2 bases of the junction unmatched. In DNA, the CDR3 is TGTGCCAGCAGCCCCAGGGGGACTGAAGCTTTCTTT. As protein: CASSPRGTEAFF.

The chain recombines TRBV6-5 with TRBJ1-1; D unresolved. CDR3 size: 15 residues. Deletions cut 0 bases from V and 5 bases from J, with 13 bases between. Germline V gene data show CDR1 as MNHEY and CDR2 as SVGAGI. The CDR3 loop reads CASSYSRNLGTEAFF. The CDR3 nucleotides are TGTGCCAGCAGTTACTCGAGGAACTTGGGTACTGAAGCTTTCTTT.

The chain employs TRBV7-9 and TRBJ2-7; maybe TRBD1 (5 bases). Trimming removed 4 bases from V and 2 bases from J, with 24 bases in between. The CDR3 runs 18 residues. Germline V CDR1 and CDR2: SEHNR, FQNEAQ (reference sequence). The CDR3 sequence is CASSSVIGQSDRAYEQYF. The CDR3 DNA reads TGTGCCAGCAGCTCCGTTATCGGCCAATCTGACAGAGCCTACGAGCAGTACTTC.

The rearrangement links TRBV7-9 to TRBJ2-7, with TRBD2 identical over 11 bases. The CDR3 loop spans 15 amino acids. V lost 5 bases, J lost 5 bases, and 8 bases stayed unmatched. Germline V gene lookup returns CDR1 SEHNR and CDR2 FQNEAQ (reference sequence). The CDR3 here is CASSLPGLAGNEQYF. CDR3 nucleotides: TGTGCCAGCAGCCTCCCCGGACTAGCGGGCAACGAGCAGTACTTC.

The V and J genes are TRBV6-1 and TRBJ2-6; 9 bases are shared with TRBD1. This CDR3 spans 18 amino acids. CDR1 and CDR2 (germline): MNHNS, SASEGT. V lost 4 bases to trimming and J lost 4 bases; unmatched junction nucleotides: 11. CDR3: CASSAGQGIPRGANVLTF. The DNA for the CDR3 is TGTGCCAGCAGTGCGGGACAGGGAATTCCGAGGGGGGCCAACGTCCTGACTTTC.

This chain links TRBV7-2 with TRBJ2-6; no definite D call. The CDR3 covers 16 residues. V was pared by 3 bases and J by 1 base, with 10 bases between. Germline-derived CDR1 and CDR2 are SGHTA and FQGNSA. The CDR3 DNA is TGTGCCAGCAGCTTCGTTTACGGGTCTGGGGCCAACGTCCTGACTTTC. It specifies CASSFVYGSGANVLTF.

This clone occurred a few times. The V and J genes are TRBV7-2 and TRBJ1-6; unclear D gene. The V gene's germline CDR1 is SGHTA and CDR2 FQGNSA. V lost 5 bases and J 7 bases, leaving 15 bases between the germline ends. This CDR3 region has 15 residues. Here the CDR3 reads CASSPQLGLNSPLHF. In nucleotides, the CDR3 is TGTGCCAGCAGCCCTCAACTGGGCTTGAATTCACCCCTCCACTTT. Filled out from reference TRBV7-2 and TRBJ1-6, the complete variable domain reads GAGVSQSPSNKVTEKGKDVELRCDPISGHTALYWYRQSLGQGLEFLIYFQGNSAPDKSGLPSDRFSAERTGGSVSTLTIQRTQQEDSAVYLCASSPQLGLNSPLHFGNGTRLTVT.

This chain joins TRBV18 and TRBJ2-1; 12 bases fit TRBD1. After removal of 2 bases from V and 9 bases from J, the junction contained 5 bases not matched to a gene. The CDR3 contains 15 residues. The germline V gene has CDR1 KGHSH and CDR2 LQKENI. CDR3 DNA: TGTGCCAGCTCACCAGGCGGGACAGGGGGCATTGAGCAGTTCTTC. It translates to CASSPGGTGGIEQFF.

This chain connects TRBV7-9 to TRBJ2-3, with a possible D match to TRBD1 (6 bases). In germline, CDR1 is SEHNR, CDR2 FQNEAQ (reference sequence). The CDR3 sequence is 15 residues long. Between the trimmed V and J ends, which lost 5 bases and 4 bases, there was a span of 16 bases. In nucleotides, the CDR3 is TGTGCCAGCAGCCCAAACAGGGATGGAGCAGATACGCAGTATTTT. Its translation is CASSPNRDGADTQYF.

This clone was picked up a small number of times. The J gene is TRBJ2-5, the V gene TRBV7-9; D uncertain. CDR3 length: 12 amino acids. The germline V gene encodes CDR1 SEHNR and CDR2 FQNEAQ (reference sequence). With 2 bases removed from V and 5 bases from J, the gap between germline ends came to 6 bases. The DNA for the CDR3 is TGTGCCAGCAGCTTACTGGGCGAGACCCAGTACTTC. Its protein is CASSLLGETQYF.